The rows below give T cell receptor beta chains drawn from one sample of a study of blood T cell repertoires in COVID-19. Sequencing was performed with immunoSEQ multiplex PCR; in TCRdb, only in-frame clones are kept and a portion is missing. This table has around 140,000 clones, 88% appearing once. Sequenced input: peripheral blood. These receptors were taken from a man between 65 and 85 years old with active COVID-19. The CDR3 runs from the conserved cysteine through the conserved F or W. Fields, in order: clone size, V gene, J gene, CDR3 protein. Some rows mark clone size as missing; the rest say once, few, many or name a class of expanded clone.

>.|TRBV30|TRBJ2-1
CAWRVTGISYNEQFF
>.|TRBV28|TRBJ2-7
CASSSPGTGGSYEQYF
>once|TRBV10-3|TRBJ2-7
CAIRTRTGSEQYF
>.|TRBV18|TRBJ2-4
CASSLTVAKNIQYF
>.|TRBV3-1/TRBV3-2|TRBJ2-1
CASSQDSHRGGLAGSEQFF
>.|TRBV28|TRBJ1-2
CASSLNRGQGVISNYGYTF
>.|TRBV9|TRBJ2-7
CASSVGTGRGSYEQYF
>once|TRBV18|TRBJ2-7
CASSPTSGGAYEQYF
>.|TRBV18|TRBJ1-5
CASSADFGQGNQPQHF
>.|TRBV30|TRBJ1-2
CAWSRARGYTF
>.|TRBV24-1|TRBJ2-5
CATSDPGTSGETQYF